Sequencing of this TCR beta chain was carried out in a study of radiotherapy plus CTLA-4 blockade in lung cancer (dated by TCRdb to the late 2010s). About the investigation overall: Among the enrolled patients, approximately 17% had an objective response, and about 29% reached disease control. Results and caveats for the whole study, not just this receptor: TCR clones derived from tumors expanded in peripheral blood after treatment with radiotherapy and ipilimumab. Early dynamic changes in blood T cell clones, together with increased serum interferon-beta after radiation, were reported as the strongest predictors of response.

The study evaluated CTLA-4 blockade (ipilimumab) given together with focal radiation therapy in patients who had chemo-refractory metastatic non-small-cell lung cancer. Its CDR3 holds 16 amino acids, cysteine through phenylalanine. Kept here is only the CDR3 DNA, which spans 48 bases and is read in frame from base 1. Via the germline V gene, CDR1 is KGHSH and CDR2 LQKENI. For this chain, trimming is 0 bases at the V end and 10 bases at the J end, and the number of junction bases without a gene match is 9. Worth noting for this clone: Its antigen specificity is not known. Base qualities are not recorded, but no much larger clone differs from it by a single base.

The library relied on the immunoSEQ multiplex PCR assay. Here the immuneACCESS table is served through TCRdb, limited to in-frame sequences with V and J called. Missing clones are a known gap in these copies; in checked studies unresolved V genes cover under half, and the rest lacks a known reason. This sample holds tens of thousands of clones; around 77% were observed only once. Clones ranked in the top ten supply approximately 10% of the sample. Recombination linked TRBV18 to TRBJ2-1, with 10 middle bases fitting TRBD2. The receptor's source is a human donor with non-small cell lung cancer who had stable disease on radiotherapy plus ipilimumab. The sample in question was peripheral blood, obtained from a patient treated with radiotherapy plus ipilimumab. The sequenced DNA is TGTGCCAGCTCACCACCCGAGGGACTAGCGTTAAAGGAGCAGTTCTTC. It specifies CASSPPEGLALKEQFF.